The TCR beta chain described here comes from a study of STAT5B mutations in CD4+ large granular lymphocyte leukemia. The CDR3 runs to 12 residues. V was trimmed by 0 bases and J by 6 bases, leaving 4 bases between them. Germline V gene data show CDR1 as KGHSH and CDR2 as LQKENI. The data were produced by immunoSEQ multiplex PCR, yet TCRdb's version contains in-frame clones alone and is incomplete. The table records under 35,000 clones, 65% to 70% of them present only once. The sample comprised CD4+ T cells from blood buffy coats. The rearrangement uses TRBV18 and TRBJ2-3; D unresolved. This receptor was obtained from a human donor in good health. CDR3 sequence (DNA): TGTGCCAGCTCACCACCTGGGGATACGCAGTATTTT. Amino acid sequence: CASSPPGDTQYF.